The subject of this entry is one TCR beta chain. The antigen it recognizes is unknown. Base qualities are not provided; no much larger clone lies one nucleotide away. The same CDR3 arises from other DNA sequences in this sample as well. This entry is derived from a study of blood T cell repertoires in COVID-19 (dated by TCRdb to 2019 to 2021). As for the study more broadly: Samples covering the acute and convalescent phases of COVID-19 were provided by collaborators in the United States, Italy and Spain. The repertoires were released in a freely available public database meant as a resource for research on the immune response to SARS-CoV-2. The samples were drawn from the first 160 participants of the ongoing ImmuneRACE study and from 1,254 subjects provided by 6 global collaborators. Sample metadata almost always included a de-identified subject ID, COVID-19 status, age in years and sex. Where HLA class I and class II types were available, the types were taken from metadata supplied by the sample provider, not from assay-based typing. The dataset comprised deeply sampled blood TCRbeta repertoires from subjects exposed to, actively infected with, or recovered from COVID-19. The material from the prospective study consisted of cDNA or gDNA derived from T cells, B-cell-depleted T cells, or PBMCs. General conclusions and limits of the study: How much clinical and demographic metadata was included differed by source and by participant, and the metadata was provided uncurated.

The immunoSEQ Assay, a bias-controlled multiplex PCR, was used to amplify TCRbeta CDR3 regions from genomic DNA. The authors' analysis ran thus. The number of nucleated cells in each sample was estimated by amplification of reference gene primers within the assay. To quantify the absolute abundance of each unique TCRbeta CDR3 rearrangement, sequence reads were collapsed and filtered. For each sample, productive Simpson clonality was calculated by taking the square root of Simpson's diversity index across productive rearrangements. TCRdb took this table from immuneACCESS and kept in-frame rearrangements with V and J called. Such tables lack part of the clones; where checked against another copy, unresolved V genes explain under half of the gap, and the rest is unexplained. V and J calls and clone size come straight from that table; D and trimming were deduced from the DNA. Here the sample has 150,000 to 200,000 clones; approximately 90% occur a single time. The ten top clones hold about 0.96% of the sample.

According to the germline V gene, CDR1 reads KGHSH and CDR2 reads LQKENI. Trimming takes 3 bases from V and 5 bases from J, and the germline ends sit 8 bases apart. There are 13 amino acids in the CDR3, from cysteine to phenylalanine inclusive. The DNA shown is the 39-base CDR3, in frame from base 1. Samples from volunteer blood donors who had recovered from COVID-19 were contributed by a second Seattle source. Collaborating institutions collected whole blood in K2EDTA tubes following their own protocols. For TCRbeta analysis, collaborator samples were shipped as frozen whole blood, as isolated PBMCs, or as DNA extracted from either sample type.

What was sequenced was peripheral blood. The source of this sequence is a woman under 30 who had recovered from COVID-19. The V and J genes are TRBV18 and TRBJ1-5; possibly the D gene is TRBD1, per 5 matching bases. The CDR3 region has the sequence CASSPAGDQPQHF. The sequenced DNA is TGTGCCAGCTCACCCGCGGGGGATCAGCCCCAGCATTTT.